The 14 T cell receptor beta chains given below trace back to one sample, sequenced in a study of T cells in Graves' hyperthyroidism and ophthalmopathy (dated by TCRdb to between 2018 and 2021). Receptor amplification or capture employed multiplex PCR. TCRdb records Illumina HiSeq 2000 as the sequencer. The TCR beta CDR3 regions were amplified from the RNA transcripts. The first round of RT-PCR for the TCR CDR3 was performed with the HTBI primer set and the Qiagen OneStep RT-PCR kit. Clones were called with MiXCR by TCRdb after fastp trimmed the public reads at Q25, and only in-frame beta chains were retained. Identical CDR3 proteins give one entry, which carries the most common genes and DNA. For this sample the table gives about 200,000 distinct CDR3 sequences, of which approximately 16% were detected only once. The top ten constitute about 50% of the sample. Sequences were obtained from blood. The receptor source for this set is a woman in her 50s with Graves' hyperthyroidism.

This clonotype was counted ten times or more. This rearrangement joins TRBV11-2 to TRBJ2-1, with 12 positions matching TRBD2. The CDR3 sequence is 15 residues long. Germline CDR1 is SGHAT and CDR2 is FQNNGV. V gave up 6 bases and J gave up 6 bases; unmatched junction bases: 6. The CDR3 sequence: CASSLGLAGFNEQFF. The CDR3 DNA reads as TGTGCCAGCAGTCTTGGACTAGCGGGATTCAATGAGCAGTTCTTC. Full variable domain (rest looked up from reference TRBV11-2 and TRBJ2-1): EAGVAQSPRYKIIEKRQSVAFWCNPISGHATLYWYQQILGQGPKLLIQFQNNGVVDDSQLPKDRFSAERLKGVDSTLKIQPAKLEDSAVYLCASSLGLAGFNEQFFGPGTRLTVL.

This clonotype came up many times. The chain has TRBV28 and TRBJ1-5; D is undetermined. The CDR3 has 12 amino acids. Germline values: CDR1 MDHEN, CDR2 SYDVKM. Trimming took off 5 bases at V and 8 bases at J, with 10 bases between the two ends. The DNA of the CDR3 is TGTGCCAGCAGTACCGATATCAAGCCCCAGCATTTT. Its protein product is CASSTDIKPQHF.

This clonotype was found many times. The CDR3 nucleotides are TGTGCCAGCAGTCCTACCCCGGGGAGGGTGTCCTACGAGCAGTACTTC. This translates into CASSPTPGRVSYEQYF. The chain combines TRBV12-3 or TRBV12-4 with TRBJ2-7, with 7 bases lining up with TRBD2. The CDR3 contains 16 residues. Unmatched junction bases numbered 11, after V lost 5 bases and J lost 1 base.

This clonotype was seen at least ten times. The chain has TRBV4-1 and TRBJ1-2; D is uncertain. Germline CDR1 is MGHRA and CDR2 is YSYEKL. Trimming shortened V by 0 bases and J by 2 bases, and 13 bases separated the two germline ends. The CDR3 totals 16 residues. The CDR3 sequence: CASSQDSSGKNYGYTF. For the CDR3, the DNA is TGCGCCAGCAGCCAAGATTCTTCCGGGAAAAACTATGGCTACACCTTC.

This clonotype has at least ten counts. The chain recombines TRBV7-9 with TRBJ1-4; D may be TRBD1 (5 bases). V lost 5 bases, J lost 8 bases, and 12 bases lay in between. CDR3 length: 13 amino acids. Germline assignment: CDR1 SEHNR and CDR2 FQNEAQ (reference sequence). CDR3 region: CASSRGYREKLFF. The CDR3, as DNA: TGTGCCAGCAGCCGGGGATACAGGGAAAAACTGTTTTTT.

This clonotype has a handful of counts. The V call is TRBV14, the J call TRBJ1-2, with TRBD1 matching 7 bases. J gave up 6 bases and V 4 bases, and 11 bases lay outside the gene matches. The germline V gene has CDR1 SGHDN and CDR2 FVKESK. This CDR3 has 15 residues. The CDR3 region has the DNA TGTGCCAGCAGCCGATCGAGGCGGCAGGGGGATGGCTACACCTTC. Its protein is CASSRSRRQGDGYTF. The whole variable domain, remainder taken from reference TRBV14 and TRBJ1-2, is EAGVTQFPSHSVIEKGQTVTLRCDPISGHDNLYWYRRVMGKEIKFLLHFVKESKQDESGMPNNRFLAERTGGTYSTLKVQPAELEDSGVYFCASSRSRRQGDGYTFGSGTRLTVV.

This clonotype was seen ten or more times. J is TRBJ2-1 and V is TRBV2; TRBD1 might be the D (6 bases). The V end lost 6 bases, the J end lost 4 bases, and 10 bases lay between the germline ends. The CDR3 runs to 13 residues. Germline CDR1 reads SNHLY; CDR2 reads FYNNEI. CDR3 in DNA: TGTGCCAGCAGCACAACAGGGTACAATGAGCAGTTCTTC. Translation gives CASSTTGYNEQFF. The full variable domain, rest sourced from reference TRBV2 and TRBJ2-1, is EPEVTQTPSHQVTQMGQEVILRCVPISNHLYFYWYRQILGQKVEFLVSFYNNEISEKSEIFDDQFSVERPDGSNFTLKIRSTKLEDSAMYFCASSTTGYNEQFFGPGTRLTVL.

This clonotype was counted many times. The chain employs TRBV5-5 and TRBJ2-6; D is ambiguous. Germline CDR1 is SGHKS and CDR2 is YYEKEE (reference sequence). The V and J ends lost 5 bases and 0 bases respectively, with 12 bases between them. The CDR3 has 16 amino acids. CDR3 loop: CASRGSGRSGANVLTF. In DNA, the CDR3 is TGTGCCAGCAGGGGATCGGGTCGCTCTGGGGCCAACGTCCTGACTTTC.

This clonotype was seen ten or more times. The V call is TRBV6-1, the J call TRBJ2-7, with 7 bases aligning to TRBD1. J was trimmed by 2 bases and V by 6 bases; bases with no gene match: 4. There are 13 residues in the CDR3. The germline V gene has CDR1 MNHNS and CDR2 SASEGT. CDR3 in amino acids: CASSGQDAYEQYF. The CDR3 DNA sequence: TGTGCCAGCAGCGGACAGGACGCCTACGAGCAGTACTTC.

This clonotype was recorded a few times. A much larger clone lies a single base off, so this may be a read error. This chain joins TRBV5-1 and TRBJ2-3; weak D call: TRBD2 (7 bases). The V and J ends lost 1 base and 8 bases respectively, with 23 bases between them. CDR1 SGHRS and CDR2 YFSETQ come from the germline V gene. The CDR3 has 17 amino acids. The CDR3 DNA is TGCGCCAGCAGCTTGAGGGCAAGCGGAGGGGGGGCAGGTACGCAGTATTTT. Translation: CASSLRASGGGAGTQYF.

This clonotype was counted between two and nine times. The chain recombines TRBV5-1 with TRBJ2-7; 11 bases are a match to TRBD2. Germline trimming cut 1 base from V and 2 bases from J; bases unmatched to any gene: 8. The germline V gene encodes CDR1 SGHRS and CDR2 YFSETQ. The CDR3 runs to 17 residues. As DNA, the CDR3 is TGCGCCAGCAGCTTGTGGCCGACTAGCGGGAAGACCTACGAGCAGTACTTC. This codes for CASSLWPTSGKTYEQYF.

There are many counts of this clonotype. The chain has TRBV7-3 and TRBJ2-3; D perhaps matches TRBD2 (6 bases). Germline V gene lookup returns CDR1 SGHTA and CDR2 FQGTGA. The V gene lost 7 bases and the J gene lost 2 bases, with 16 bases spanning the gap. This CDR3 is built from 15 residues. DNA for the CDR3: TGTGCCAGCAACCTTAAGGCGGGACCCACAGATACGCAGTATTTT. Protein product: CASNLKAGPTDTQYF.

This rearrangement joins TRBV2 to TRBJ2-2, with D maybe TRBD1 (5 bases). The CDR3 is made up of 15 amino acids. The germline V gene encodes CDR1 SNHLY and CDR2 FYNNEI. Trimming took 3 bases from V and 3 from J, leaving 11 bases between them. CDR3 sequence reads: CASSEEIGDTGELFF. The CDR3, as DNA: TGTGCCAGCAGTGAGGAGATAGGGGACACCGGGGAGCTGTTTTTT.

V is TRBV27 and J is TRBJ2-2; D not resolved. In germline, CDR1 is MNHEY, CDR2 SMNVEV (reference sequence). The CDR3 contains 16 residues. With 1 base removed from V and 0 bases from J, the gap between germline ends came to 9 bases. The CDR3 here is CASSLFSGSNTGELFF. The DNA of the CDR3 is TGTGCCAGCAGTTTATTTTCAGGTTCGAACACCGGGGAGCTGTTTTTT.